This entry lists 10 T cell receptor beta chains sequenced from one sample in a study of blood T cell repertoires in COVID-19. Libraries were prepared by immunoSEQ multiplex PCR; TCRdb keeps only in-frame clonotypes and omits some of them. Among around 100,000 clones, roughly 80% were seen once, and the ten largest hold 9.5% to 10%. Input material: peripheral blood. Receptor source: a man aged 60 to 75 with active or convalescent COVID-19.

This clone was observed a few times. The chain links TRBV7-8 to TRBJ2-4, with 13 bases fitting TRBD2. The CDR3 is 16 amino acids. Trimming at V came to 5 bases and at J to 11 bases, leaving 12 bases not matched to a gene. The germline V gene encodes CDR1 SGHVS and CDR2 FQNEAQ. The CDR3 coding sequence is TGTGCCAGCAGCCCAGAACTAGCGGGAGGGCCTCTTGTTCAGTACTTC. It codes for CASSPELAGGPLVQYF.

The genes are TRBV6-5 and TRBJ1-5; the match to TRBD1 covers 7 bases. From germline, CDR1 is MNHEY and CDR2 SVGAGI. The CDR3 extends over 15 amino acids. V was pared by 6 bases and J by 0 bases, with 5 bases of the junction left unmatched. CDR3 DNA: TGTGCCAGCAGCCCGACAGGGAATAGCAATCAGCCCCAGCATTTT. Encoded protein: CASSPTGNSNQPQHF.

The V gene is TRBV4-1, the J gene TRBJ1-3; 7 nucleotides line up with TRBD1. Germline assignment: CDR1 MGHRA and CDR2 YSYEKL. Trimming took 4 bases from V and 0 from J; bases not matched to a gene: 18. This CDR3 is 20 amino acids long. The CDR3 sequence: CASSPGPGTASHRSGNTIYF. As DNA, the CDR3 is TGCGCCAGCAGCCCGGGACCCGGGACAGCCAGCCACCGCTCTGGAAACACCATATATTTT.

This clone has at least ten counts. This rearrangement joins TRBV10-1 to TRBJ2-7, with TRBD1 matching 10 bases. Germline loops: CDR1 WNHNN, CDR2 SYGVQD (reference sequence). The length of the CDR3 is 14 residues. J was trimmed by 6 bases and V by 5 bases; bases with no gene match: 7. CDR3 in DNA: TGCGCCAGCAGTCGGGACAGGGGTAGGGGCGAGCAGTACTTC. Its translation: CASSRDRGRGEQYF.

This rearrangement joins TRBV2 to TRBJ2-3, with 7 positions matching TRBD1. Germline V gene lookup returns CDR1 SNHLY and CDR2 FYNNEI. The CDR3 covers 11 residues. V lost 4 bases, J lost 9 bases, and 1 base stayed unmatched. In DNA form, the CDR3 reads TGTGCCAGCAGTGTACAGGGGACGCAGTATTTT. Translated, it gives CASSVQGTQYF.

The V call is TRBV6-4, the J call TRBJ1-2; 8 positions agree with TRBD1. The germline V gene encodes CDR1 MRHNA and CDR2 SNTAGT. The length of the CDR3 is 12 residues. V was clipped by 6 bases and J by 3 bases; unmatched bases: 0. In nucleotides, the CDR3 is TGTGCCAGCAGGACAGGGGACTATGGCTACACCTTC. This sequence encodes CASRTGDYGYTF.

The J gene is TRBJ2-5, the V gene TRBV11-2; tentatively, D is TRBD2 (5 bases). Trimming removed 1 base from V and 1 base from J, with 10 bases in between. This CDR3 has 15 residues. Germline V lookup: CDR1 SGHAT, CDR2 FQNNGV. The CDR3 reads CASSLVAPLQETQYF. In nucleotides, the CDR3 is TGTGCCAGCAGCTTAGTAGCGCCTCTCCAAGAGACCCAGTACTTC.

The rearrangement links TRBV28 to TRBJ2-7; the match to TRBD2 covers 7 bases. The CDR3 extends over 16 amino acids. J gave up 2 bases and V 5 bases, and 12 bases lay outside the gene matches. CDR1 is MDHEN and CDR2 is SYDVKM in the germline V gene. The DNA for the CDR3 is TGTGCCAGCAGTCCCAGGCGCGGGAGCGGGACCTACGAGCAGTACTTC. Encoded protein: CASSPRRGSGTYEQYF. The full variable domain, its missing parts supplied by reference TRBV28 and TRBJ2-7, is DVKVTQSSRYLVKRTGEKVFLECVQDMDHENMFWYRQDPGLGLRLIYFSYDVKMKEKGDIPEGYSVSREKKERFSLILESASTNQTSMYLCASSPRRGSGTYEQYFGPGTRLTVT.

This clone was seen ten or more times. The genes are TRBV5-1 and TRBJ1-1, with a possible D match to TRBD1 (5 bases). V lost 0 bases, J lost 5 bases, and 11 bases lay in between. CDR1 SGHRS and CDR2 YFSETQ come from the germline V gene. This CDR3 is built from 14 residues. CDR3 amino acids: CASSLAGGGTEAFF. The CDR3, as DNA: TGCGCCAGCAGCTTGGCCGGGGGAGGGACTGAAGCTTTCTTT.

Only a few counts were recorded for this clone. The chain links TRBV9 to TRBJ2-2; 7 nucleotides agree with TRBD2. Per the germline V gene, CDR1 is SGDLS and CDR2 is YYNGEE. V dropped 4 bases and J dropped 0; count of bases not matched to a gene: 3. This CDR3 region has 15 residues. The CDR3 here is CASSLSGTNTGELFF. The CDR3 DNA is TGTGCCAGCAGCCTGAGCGGGACGAACACCGGGGAGCTGTTTTTT.